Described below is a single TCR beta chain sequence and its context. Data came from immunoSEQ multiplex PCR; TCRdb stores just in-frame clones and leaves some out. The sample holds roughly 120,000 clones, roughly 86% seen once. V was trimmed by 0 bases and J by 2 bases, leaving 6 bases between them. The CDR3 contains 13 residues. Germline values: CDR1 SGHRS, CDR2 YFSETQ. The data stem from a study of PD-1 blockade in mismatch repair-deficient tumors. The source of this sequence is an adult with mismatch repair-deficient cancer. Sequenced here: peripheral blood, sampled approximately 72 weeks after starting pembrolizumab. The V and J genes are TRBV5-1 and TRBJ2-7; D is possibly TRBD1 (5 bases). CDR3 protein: CASSLEGAYEQYF. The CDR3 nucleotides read TGCGCCAGCAGCTTGGAAGGGGCCTACGAGCAGTACTTC.